This TCR beta chain was profiled in a study of cytomegalovirus exposure and HLA in healthy donors. Germline V gene sequence: CDR1 SGHTA, CDR2 FQGNSA. The CDR3 has 15 residues. V was pared by 2 bases and J by 4 bases, with 6 bases of the junction left unmatched. The PCR made use of 60 Vbeta and 13 Jbeta primers. Data came from immunoSEQ multiplex PCR; TCRdb stores just in-frame clones and leaves some out. Of roughly 160,000 clones listed, around 82% were seen once; the top ten hold under 0.4%. The origin of this receptor is a boy between 2 and 10 years old in good health and CMV-seronegative. Sequenced sample: PBMCs. The chain carries TRBV7-2 and TRBJ2-7; 9 nucleotides align to TRBD2. CDR3 in amino acids: CASSLMSGRLYEQYF. Here the CDR3 DNA reads TGTGCCAGCAGCTTAATGAGCGGGAGGCTTTACGAGCAGTACTTC.